What follows are 27 T cell receptor beta chains derived from one specimen sequenced in a study of breast tumors, draining lymph nodes, adjacent tissues. MiXCR, run by TCRdb on the multiplex PCR reads, gives a single entry per CDR3 protein. The data show about 31,000 distinct CDR3 sequences, over 55% seen once. The sequencing input was breast tumor tissue. These receptors all come from a female donor with breast cancer. Some clones in this sample may be carry-over from other donors' samples.

Within the sample, this clonotype is medium-sized. V is TRBV5-4 and J is TRBJ2-7; no clear D gene. The CDR3 sequence is 13 residues long. V shed 4 bases and J shed 1 base, with 9 bases lying between them. Germline V gives CDR1 SGHNT, CDR2 YYREEE (reference sequence). This CDR3 reads CASSPPRSYEQYF. For the CDR3, the DNA is TGTGCCAGCAGCCCTCCAAGGTCCTACGAGCAGTACTTC.

This clonotype came up once. This sequence joins TRBV6-5 and TRBJ2-7, with 8 bases identical to TRBD1. The germline CDR1 and CDR2 sequences are MNHEY and SVGAGI. CDR3 length: 14 amino acids. Losses at the gene ends were 6 bases for V and 5 bases for J; bases not matched to a gene: 9. CDR3 bases: TGTGCCAGCAGACCGCTCTCGACAGGGGACGAGCAGTACTTC. Amino acids: CASRPLSTGDEQYF.

At least ten counts were recorded for this clonotype. J is TRBJ2-5 and V is TRBV12-3 or TRBV12-4; possibly TRBD2 for D (5 bases). The germline V and J ends were trimmed by 5 bases and 5 bases, with 18 bases remaining between them. CDR3 length equals 15 residues. DNA of the CDR3: TGTGCCAGCAGTCCCCTTGGGGAGATGGGGGAGACCCAGTACTTC. Amino acids: CASSPLGEMGETQYF.

This clonotype has ten or more counts. A read error may be the cause here, since a much bigger clone is one base away. The genes are TRBV11-2 and TRBJ2-1; 11 bases align to TRBD1. From germline, CDR1 is SGHAT and CDR2 FQNNGV. This CDR3 is built from 19 residues. Unmatched junction bases numbered 16, after V lost 4 bases and J lost 5 bases. CDR3 nucleotides: TGTGCCAGCAGCTGGACAGGGGGCGCATGGCGGGAGGGCCACAATGAGCAGTTCTTC. Translation: CASSWTGGAWREGHNEQFF.

The rearrangement uses TRBV20-1 and TRBJ2-3; D is ambiguous. CDR3 length: 10 residues. Germline V lookup: CDR1 DFQATT, CDR2 SNEGSKA (reference sequence). Trimming left V 2 bases short and J 5 bases short, with 2 bases between. This CDR3 reads CSARRDTQYF. The CDR3 nucleotides are TGCAGTGCTAGACGAGATACGCAGTATTTT.

The chain combines TRBV20-1 with TRBJ2-1; TRBD2 might be the D (5 bases). The V end was cut by 6 bases, the J end by 0 bases, with 15 bases between. The germline CDR1 and CDR2 sequences are DFQATT and SNEGSKA (reference sequence). CDR3 length: 15 amino acids. The CDR3 DNA reads as TGCAGTGCAACCGCGATTAGCGTCTCCTACAATGAGCAGTTCTTC. Translated: CSATAISVSYNEQFF.

V and J are TRBV15 and TRBJ2-7; tentatively, D is TRBD1 (5 bases). The V gene lost 3 bases and the J gene lost 6 bases, with 21 bases spanning the gap. The CDR3 has 16 amino acids. Germline loops: CDR1 LNHNV, CDR2 YYDKDF (reference sequence). The CDR3 region has the DNA TGTGCCACCAGCAGCCAAGATCCCCAGGGCCGGCTCGAGCAGTACTTC. It is translated as CATSSQDPQGRLEQYF.

This clonotype was counted at least ten times. The V and J genes are TRBV6-5 and TRBJ2-7; 10 nucleotides match TRBD1. The CDR3 extends over 16 amino acids. Unmatched junction bases numbered 12, after V lost 5 bases and J lost 5 bases. Germline CDR1 is MNHEY and CDR2 is SVGAGI. In nucleotides, the CDR3 is TGTGCCAGCAGTCACGTGGTAGGGACAGGGGTGAACGAGCAGTACTTC. Its protein is CASSHVVGTGVNEQYF.

By share, this clonotype ranks as medium-sized. DNA of the CDR3: TGTGCCAGCAGCCCGGACAGGGTAAACGAGCAGTACTTC. Amino acid sequence: CASSPDRVNEQYF. The gene calls are TRBV7-9 and TRBJ2-7, with 8 bases that match TRBD1. The trim removed 5 bases at V and 5 bases at J, leaving 5 bases unmatched. The CDR3 is 13 residues long. The V gene's germline CDR1 is SEHNR and CDR2 FQNEAQ (reference sequence).

V gene TRBV5-8 combines with J gene TRBJ2-5; D is undetermined. Germline V gene data show CDR1 as SGHTS and CDR2 as YDEGEE. CDR3 length: 15 amino acids. The V gene lost 2 bases and the J gene lost 2 bases, with 13 bases spanning the gap. The CDR3 region has the DNA TGTGCCAGCAGCTTAGGTATCGCCGGTCAAGAGACCCAGTACTTC. Its protein is CASSLGIAGQETQYF.

Of note for this clonotype: This could be a read error, since a much larger clone is one nucleotide away. The CDR3 DNA sequence: TGTGCCAGCAGCTTGGGCCCAGCGAGCACAGATACGCGGTATTTT. Its translation: CASSLGPASTDTRYF. This rearrangement joins TRBV5-4 to TRBJ2-3; D unclear. The germline gives CDR1 SGHNT, CDR2 YYREEE (reference sequence). This CDR3 has 15 residues.

This clonotype was recorded once. The J gene is TRBJ2-5, the V gene TRBV5-6; 16 nucleotides match TRBD2. Losses at the gene ends were 6 bases for V and 6 bases for J; bases not matched to a gene: 14. The germline CDR1 and CDR2 sequences are SGHDT and YYEEEE. CDR3 length: 18 amino acids. DNA for the CDR3: TGTGCCAGCAACGAATTAGGGACTAGCGGGGGGGCCGTAAAGACCCAGTACTTC. Translated: CASNELGTSGGAVKTQYF.

This clonotype was detected many times. The V call is TRBV9, the J call TRBJ1-6; D is ambiguous. Germline values: CDR1 SGDLS, CDR2 YYNGEE. The CDR3 is 14 amino acids. Trimming cost V 3 bases and J 2 bases, with 6 bases left between them. The CDR3 coding sequence is TGTGCCAGCAGCGCCCACACCTATAATTCACCCCTCCACTTT. This codes for CASSAHTYNSPLHF.

The chain joins TRBV2 to TRBJ1-5, with D perhaps TRBD1 (5 bases). Between the trimmed V and J ends, which lost 0 bases and 11 bases, there was a span of 14 bases. CDR1 is SNHLY, CDR2 FYNNEI, per germline. This CDR3 contains 14 residues. CDR3 sequence (DNA): TGTGCCAGCAGTGAAGCCCGGGGCCAAGAGACCCAGCATTTT. It is translated as CASSEARGQETQHF. Full variable domain (outside the CDR3, taken from reference TRBV2 and TRBJ1-5): EPEVTQTPSHQVTQMGQEVILRCVPISNHLYFYWYRQILGQKVEFLVSFYNNEISEKSEIFDDQFSVERPDGSNFTLKIRSTKLEDSAMYFCASSEARGQETQHFGDGTRLSIL.

The CDR3 DNA reads TGTGCCAGCAGCTTTGGGGCTTTCTACGAGCAGTACTTC. It codes for CASSFGAFYEQYF. The chain uses TRBV7-9 and TRBJ2-7, with a weak D call TRBD1 (5 bases). V lost 3 bases, J lost 3 bases, and 9 bases lay in between. This CDR3 is built from 13 residues. Germline CDR1 SEHNR, CDR2 FQNEAQ (reference sequence).

The CDR3 bases are TGTGCCAGCAGCACGCAGGATACGCAGTATTTT. This sequence encodes CASSTQDTQYF. The chain is built from TRBV2 and TRBJ2-3; no definite D call. The V gene's germline CDR1 is SNHLY and CDR2 FYNNEI. V lost 6 bases and J 6 bases, leaving 7 bases between the germline ends. The CDR3 covers 11 residues.

As DNA, the CDR3 is TGTGCCAGCAGTTACTCAGAGGCAGGTTTTTCCTACGAGCAGTACTTC. Encoded protein: CASSYSEAGFSYEQYF. The V call is TRBV6-2 or TRBV6-3, the J call TRBJ2-7, with D unresolved. Trimming left V 0 bases short and J 1 base short, with 13 bases between. The CDR3 consists of 16 residues. From germline, CDR1 is MNHEY and CDR2 SVGEGT.

Details on this clonotype: At one boundary the junction diverges from the germline segment, which might be a read error. V is TRBV9 and J is TRBJ2-1, with 8 bases identical to TRBD2. The CDR3 is 15 amino acids. The germline CDR1 and CDR2 sequences are SGDLS and YYNGEE. CDR3 loop: CASSISGDTYNEQSF. The CDR3 bases are TGTGCCAGCAGCATTAGCGGGGACACCTACAATGAGCAGTCCTTC.

A remark on this clonotype: The conserved phenylalanine or tryptophan is not found at the CDR3 terminus, so this likely reflects a read error. The chain joins TRBV5-1 to TRBJ2-3, with 10 bases lining up with TRBD2. The germline V gene has CDR1 SGHRS and CDR2 YFSETQ. V lost 4 bases and J lost 5; bases outside the gene matches: 16. The CDR3 is 18 amino acids. CDR3 nucleotide sequence: TGCGCCAGCAGCCCGCTAGCGGGAGCGGGGTATGTAGGAGATACGCAGTATTAT. It yields the protein CASSPLAGAGYVGDTQYY.

A note on this clonotype: Compared with germline, one end of the junction differs, possibly owing to a read error. J is TRBJ1-6 and V is TRBV6-5, with 8 nucleotides matching TRBD1. CDR1 and CDR2 from the germline V gene are MNHEY and SVGAGI. The CDR3 sequence is 13 residues long. The CDR3 DNA is TGTGCCAGCGGTTACAGGGGGATGACTCCCCTCCACTTT. This gives the protein CASGYRGMTPLHF.

The sample holds one count of this clonotype. The chain joins TRBV3-1 to TRBJ2-3; D ambiguous. CDR1 LGHDT and CDR2 YNNKEL come from the germline V gene (reference sequence). V lost 1 base and J 6 bases, leaving 11 bases between the germline ends. The CDR3 is 14 residues long. CDR3 bases: TGTGCCAGCAGCCAAGGAGATGGTCGGGATACGCAGTATTTT. It codes for CASSQGDGRDTQYF.

This chain links TRBV7-9 with TRBJ1-2; D is unclear. CDR3 length: 15 amino acids. V lost 0 bases and J 5 bases, leaving 13 bases between the germline ends. Germline CDR1 is SEHNR and CDR2 is FQNEAQ (reference sequence). The CDR3 DNA reads TGTGCCAGCAGCTTAGCCTTCGGAAAAGAGTATGGCTACACCTTC. Protein product: CASSLAFGKEYGYTF.

This clonotype was observed a few times. The chain uses TRBV15 and TRBJ2-7, with 9 nucleotides matching TRBD1. Germline V gene lookup returns CDR1 LNHNV and CDR2 YYDKDF (reference sequence). V was pared by 3 bases and J by 4 bases, with 4 bases of the junction left unmatched. The CDR3 contains 14 residues. The DNA of the CDR3 is TGTGCCACCAGCAGGGGGACAGGGATTTACGAGCAGTACTTC. This sequence encodes CATSRGTGIYEQYF.

This clonotype showed up many times. V gene TRBV7-3 combines with J gene TRBJ2-5; 12 bases are shared with TRBD2. After removal of 2 bases from V and 4 bases from J, the junction contained 2 bases not matched to a gene. Germline lookup yields CDR1 SGHTA and CDR2 FQGTGA. The CDR3 has 15 residues. This chain's CDR3 is CASSLWGLAGETQYF. CDR3 DNA sequence: TGTGCCAGCAGCTTATGGGGACTAGCGGGAGAGACCCAGTACTTC.

This chain uses TRBV20-1 with TRBJ1-6; D might be TRBD1 (5 bases). This CDR3 comprises 14 residues. Germline V gives CDR1 DFQATT, CDR2 SNEGSKA (reference sequence). The V and J ends lost 3 bases and 5 bases respectively, with 11 bases between them. The CDR3 region has the DNA TGCAGTGCTAGTAAGGGGACTAATAATTCACCCCTCCACTTT. Translated: CSASKGTNNSPLHF.

The genes are TRBV4-1 and TRBJ2-7; 8 nucleotides align to TRBD1. Germline CDR1 is MGHRA and CDR2 is YSYEKL. Germline trimming cut 7 bases from V and 6 bases from J; bases unmatched to any gene: 8. This CDR3 has 13 residues. The CDR3 loop reads CASMGLQGGEQYF. In DNA, the CDR3 is TGCGCCAGCATGGGGTTACAGGGGGGCGAGCAGTACTTC.

V usage is TRBV2 and J usage is TRBJ2-5; TRBD1 matches at 7 bases. Unmatched junction bases numbered 10, after V lost 5 bases and J lost 1 base. The CDR3 length is 16 residues. Per germline, CDR1 SNHLY and CDR2 FYNNEI. The CDR3 here is CASSLDRVPFQETQYF. Here the CDR3 DNA reads TGTGCCAGCAGTCTAGACAGGGTCCCTTTCCAAGAGACCCAGTACTTC.